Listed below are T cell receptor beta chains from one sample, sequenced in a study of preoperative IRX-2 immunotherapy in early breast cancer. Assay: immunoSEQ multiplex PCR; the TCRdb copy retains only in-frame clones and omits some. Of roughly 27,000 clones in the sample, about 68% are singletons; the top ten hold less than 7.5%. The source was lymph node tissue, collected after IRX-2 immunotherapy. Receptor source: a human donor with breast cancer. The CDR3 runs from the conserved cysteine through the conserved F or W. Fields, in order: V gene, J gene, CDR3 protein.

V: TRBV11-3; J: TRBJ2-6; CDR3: CASSSGQEDTSGANVLTF
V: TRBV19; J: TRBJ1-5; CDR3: CASSLSGHDNQPQHF
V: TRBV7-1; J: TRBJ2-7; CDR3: CASSKPGLGAYEQYF
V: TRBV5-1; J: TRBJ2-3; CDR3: CASSLVERERDTQYF
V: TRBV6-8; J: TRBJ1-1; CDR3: CASIYGGESTEAFF
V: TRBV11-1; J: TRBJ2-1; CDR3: CASSLGLAGVNEQFF
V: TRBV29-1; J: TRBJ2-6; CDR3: CSVNEGRPTSGANVLTF
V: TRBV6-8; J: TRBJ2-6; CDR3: CAIGTGGNSGANVLTF
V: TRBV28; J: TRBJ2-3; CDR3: CASRRENTDTQYF
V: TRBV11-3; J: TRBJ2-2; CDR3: CASSLRDNTGELFF
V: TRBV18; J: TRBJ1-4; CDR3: CASSRPGSGNEKLFF
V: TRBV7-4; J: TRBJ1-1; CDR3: CASRDIDGVEAFF
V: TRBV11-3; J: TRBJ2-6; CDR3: CASSPRAGGKSTGANVLTF
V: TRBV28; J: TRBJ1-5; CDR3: CASSFGGSQPQHF
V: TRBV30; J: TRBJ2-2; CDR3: CAWAQVRELFF
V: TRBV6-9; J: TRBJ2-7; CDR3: CASRRSYEQYF
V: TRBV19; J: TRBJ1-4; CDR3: CASTPKGRGDEKLFF
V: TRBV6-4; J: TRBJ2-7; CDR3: CASSPAIAYEQYF
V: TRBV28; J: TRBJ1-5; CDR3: CASSFFKGGFGRGIDQPQHF
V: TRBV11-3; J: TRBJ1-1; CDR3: CASSYQGQGTEAFF
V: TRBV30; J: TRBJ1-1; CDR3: CAWRLGRNTEAFF
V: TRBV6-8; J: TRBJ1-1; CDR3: CASSYSKNALNTEAFF
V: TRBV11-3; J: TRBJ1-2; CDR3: CASSLEDSGVYYGYTF
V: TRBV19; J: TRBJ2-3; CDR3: CASRTGGGTDTQYF
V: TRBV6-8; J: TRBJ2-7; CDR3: CASTLAGVSYEQYF
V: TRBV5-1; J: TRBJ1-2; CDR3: CASSLRTGTIWSYTF